A selection of T cell receptor beta chains follows, all from one sample in a study of cytomegalovirus exposure and HLA in healthy donors. Profiled with immunoSEQ multiplex PCR; TCRdb holds only in-frame clones, not every one. This table has 90,000 to 130,000 clones, 80% to 85% appearing once. The source material was PBMCs. The source of these receptors is a man aged 25-40 years in good health and CMV-seropositive. The CDR3 runs from the conserved cysteine through the conserved F or W. A D gene is named only where the DNA matches it firmly. Not every row has a clone size; where given, it reads once, few, many or a size class.

15	TRBD1	TRBV28	TRBJ1-2	-	CASRPRTGRLYGYTF	TGTGCCAGCAGACCAAGGACAGGACGCCTCTATGGCTACACCTTC
13	-	TRBV15	TRBJ1-2	-	CATSRDPRLGYTF	TGTGCCACCAGCAGAGATCCGAGGTTAGGCTACACCTTC
15	-	TRBV6-5	TRBJ2-3	-	CASSYSLYREDTQYF	TGTGCCAGCAGTTACTCACTATACAGGGAAGATACGCAGTATTTT
15	-	TRBV5-1	TRBJ2-1	-	CASSLGASAYNEQFF	TGCGCCAGCAGCTTGGGGGCTAGCGCCTACAATGAGCAGTTCTTC
16	TRBD2	TRBV6-6	TRBJ2-1	-	CASSRLAGSSYNEQFF	TGTGCCAGCAGTCGATTAGCGGGAAGCTCCTACAATGAGCAGTTCTTC
14	-	TRBV2	TRBJ2-2	-	CASSGGPNTGELFF	TGTGCCAGCAGTGGGGGGCCGAACACCGGGGAGCTGTTTTTT
13	TRBD1	TRBV5-1	TRBJ2-7	-	CASSSGQDYEQYF	TGCGCCAGCAGCTCGGGACAGGACTATGAGCAGTACTTC
16	-	TRBV6-6	TRBJ1-5	-	CASSSTTGMSNQPQHF	TGTGCCAGCAGTTCCACAACAGGGATGAGCAATCAGCCCCAGCATTTT
15	TRBD1	TRBV12-5	TRBJ1-5	once	CALSRATGQGQPQHF	TGTGCCCTATCTAGGGCGACAGGGCAGGGACAGCCCCAGCATTTT
13	TRBD2	TRBV5-6	TRBJ2-7	few	CASSTGGAYEQYF	TGTGCCAGCAGCACCGGGGGGGCTTACGAGCAGTACTTC
15	-	TRBV6-1	TRBJ2-7	-	CASSARQVLSYEQYF	TGTGCCAGCAGTGCAAGACAGGTCCTCTCCTACGAGCAGTACTTC
11	TRBD1	TRBV30	TRBJ1-2	-	CAWGQGGGYTF	TGTGCCTGGGGACAGGGAGGCGGCTACACCTTC
17	TRBD1	TRBV5-6	TRBJ2-2	once	CASSSIGQAPNTGELFF	TGTGCCAGCAGCTCGATAGGACAGGCGCCGAACACCGGGGAGCTGTTTTTT
12	TRBD2	TRBV6-6	TRBJ2-4	-	CASRAAGAVQYF	TGTGCCAGCAGAGCCGCGGGAGCCGTTCAGTACTTC
14	-	TRBV5-1	TRBJ2-5	-	CASSLAEGAGTQYF	TGCGCCAGCAGCTTGGCCGAAGGGGCTGGGACCCAGTACTTC
16	TRBD2	TRBV5-4	TRBJ2-1	-	CASSLNRGGRLDEQFF	TGTGCCAGCAGCTTGAACCGGGGGGGCAGGTTGGATGAGCAGTTCTTC
14	TRBD1	TRBV4-1	TRBJ1-2	-	CASSHGQGLYGYTF	TGCGCCAGCAGCCACGGACAGGGTTTATATGGCTACACCTTC
14	-	TRBV9	TRBJ2-3	-	CASSVAGTGDTQYF	TGTGCCAGCAGCGTAGCTGGCACGGGAGATACGCAGTATTTT
19	TRBD2	TRBV7-9	TRBJ2-7	-	CASSYTGTSGGALPYEQYF	TGTGCCAGCAGCTATACCGGGACTAGCGGGGGGGCTCTCCCCTACGAGCAGTACTTC
13	-	TRBV5-1	TRBJ2-1	-	CASRAGLYNEQFF	TGCGCCAGCAGGGCGGGACTCTACAATGAGCAGTTCTTC
16	-	TRBV14	TRBJ2-5	-	CASSPLGGDPQETQYF	TGTGCCAGCAGCCCGCTAGGGGGGGATCCGCAAGAGACCCAGTACTTC
15	-	TRBV2	TRBJ1-3	-	CASSDRGGSGNTIYF	TGTGCCAGCAGTGACAGAGGCGGCTCTGGAAACACCATATATTTT
17	TRBD1	TRBV5-6	TRBJ1-4	-	CASSSTRQGRTNEKLFF	TGTGCCAGCAGCTCCACAAGACAGGGGCGGACTAATGAAAAACTGTTTTTT
15	TRBD1	TRBV6-6	TRBJ1-2	few	CASSFPQGGRNGYTF	TGTGCCAGCAGTTTTCCCCAAGGGGGCAGGAATGGCTACACCTTC
17	TRBD2	TRBV28	TRBJ2-3	-	CASSFHTGGVWWHTQYF	TGTGCCAGCAGTTTTCACACCGGGGGGGTTTGGTGGCATACGCAGTATTTT
18	TRBD1	TRBV15	TRBJ1-1	once	CATSRRRTGGVGNTEAFF	TGTGCCACCAGCAGACGAAGGACAGGGGGCGTAGGGAACACTGAAGCTTTCTTT
15	TRBD1	TRBV13	TRBJ1-1	-	CASSHLTGGALEAFF	TGTGCCAGCAGCCACCTGACAGGGGGGGCACTTGAAGCTTTCTTT
15	-	TRBV9	TRBJ1-5	-	CASSPGGNSNQPQHF	TGTGCCAGCAGCCCGGGAGGGAATAGCAATCAGCCCCAGCATTTT
16	-	TRBV5-4	TRBJ2-4	-	CASSLGGARAKNIQYF	TGTGCCAGCAGCCTTGGGGGGGCGCGAGCCAAAAACATTCAGTACTTC
15	-	TRBV5-1	TRBJ1-1	-	CASSLFGGGNTEAFF	TGCGCCAGCAGCTTGTTCGGGGGGGGGAACACTGAAGCTTTCTTT
13	-	TRBV7-8	TRBJ2-3	-	CASSLTETDTQYF	TGTGCCAGCAGCTTGACTGAGACAGATACGCAGTATTTT
13	-	TRBV4-2	TRBJ1-1	-	CASSQEPGRGAFF	TGTGCCAGCAGCCAAGAACCGGGCCGGGGGGCTTTCTTT
13	-	TRBV29-1	TRBJ2-7	-	CSVDRARGDEQYF	TGCAGCGTTGACCGGGCCCGGGGAGACGAGCAGTACTTC
16	TRBD1	TRBV9	TRBJ1-4	-	CASSGPPGQGLEKLFF	TGTGCCAGCAGCGGGCCCCCGGGACAGGGTCTGGAAAAACTGTTTTTT
17	-	TRBV5-6	TRBJ1-1	-	CASSFMYETEQNTEAFF	TGTGCCAGCAGCTTCATGTACGAAACCGAGCAGAACACTGAAGCTTTCTTT
16	TRBD2	TRBV2	TRBJ2-3	-	CASSEVLAGEEDTQYF	TGTGCCAGCAGTGAAGTACTAGCGGGAGAGGAAGATACGCAGTATTTT
16	TRBD1	TRBV6-5	TRBJ1-4	few	CASSFNPGQGNEKLFF	TGTGCCAGCAGTTTTAACCCGGGACAGGGTAACGAAAAACTGTTTTTT
18	TRBD2	TRBV7-9	TRBJ2-3	-	CASSPRTSGRYRADTQYF	TGTGCCAGCAGCCCCCGGACTAGCGGGAGGTATAGGGCAGATACGCAGTATTTT
14	-	TRBV6-5	TRBJ2-5	-	CASSYLSGQETQYF	TGTGCCAGCAGTTACCTGAGCGGGCAAGAGACCCAGTACTTC
15	TRBD1	TRBV28	TRBJ1-5	-	CASSPNSRGNQPQHF	TGTGCCAGCAGCCCAAACTCCAGGGGGAATCAGCCCCAGCATTTT
14	-	TRBV29-1	TRBJ1-4	-	CSVEEGREGEKLFF	TGCAGCGTTGAAGAAGGCAGGGAGGGCGAAAAACTGTTTTTT
14	TRBD1	TRBV28	TRBJ2-7	-	CASSPGQGDIEQYF	TGTGCCAGCAGTCCAGGACAGGGGGATATCGAGCAGTACTTC